This T cell receptor beta chain was observed in a study of T cells in localized non-small cell lung cancer. Study-wide findings and caveats: The appearance of a median 57 of the top 100 tumor clones was seen in adjacent lung. Adjacent uninvolved lung tissue had the highest T cell clonality, exceeding tumor.

Some clones are missing from TCRdb's copy, which holds only in-frame ones; the method was immunoSEQ multiplex PCR. The profile shows 70,000 to 95,000 clones, roughly 90% of them singletons. Comments on this clone: Its specificity is unknown.

Germline lookup yields CDR1 MDHEN and CDR2 SYDVKM. This CDR3 region has 15 residues. V was cut by 6 bases and J by 4 bases, with 19 bases left in between. This clonotype originated in a woman between 35 and 70 years old with stage II squamous cell lung carcinoma. Sequenced here: PBMCs, sampled before any cancer treatment. The rearrangement uses TRBV28 and TRBJ2-7, with a possible D match to TRBD1 (5 bases). As DNA, the CDR3 is TGTGCCAGCAGCCAGGACACCTCGCATGTTTACGAGCAGTACTTC. It translates to CASSQDTSHVYEQYF.